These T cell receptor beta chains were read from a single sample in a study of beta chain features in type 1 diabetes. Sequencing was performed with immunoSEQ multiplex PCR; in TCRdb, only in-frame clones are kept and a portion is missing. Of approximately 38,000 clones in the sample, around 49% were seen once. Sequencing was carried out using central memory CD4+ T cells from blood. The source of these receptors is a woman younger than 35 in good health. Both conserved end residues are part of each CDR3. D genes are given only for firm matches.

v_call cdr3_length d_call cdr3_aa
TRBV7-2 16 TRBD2 CASSLASSGGAYEQYF
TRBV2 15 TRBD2 CASGAAGGSYNEQFF
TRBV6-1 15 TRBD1 CASSEGTGSWETQYF
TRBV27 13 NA CASSLGTTGELFF
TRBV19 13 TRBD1 CASSAGTGTEAFF
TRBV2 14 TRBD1 CASSDNRGAYGYTF
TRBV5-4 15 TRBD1 CASSLIGQGFGGYTF
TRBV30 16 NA CAWSLTLQGYTETQYF
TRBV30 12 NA CAWSGNDYGYTF
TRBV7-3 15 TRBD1 CASSLSGQGANEQFF
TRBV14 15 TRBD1 CASSQRTGLNSPLHF
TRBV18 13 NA CASSAEVGGGYTF
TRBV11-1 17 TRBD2 CASSLVRGLGAGNEQFF
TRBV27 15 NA CASSSRGTVNTEAFF
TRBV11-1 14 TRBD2 CASSLGLAGGELFF
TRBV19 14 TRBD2 CASKEGGPLDTQYF
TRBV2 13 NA CASSEQGITEAFF
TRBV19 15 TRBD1 CASSARGQGGIEAFF
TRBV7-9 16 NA CASSLPNGTVRYEQYF
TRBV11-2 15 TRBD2 CASSLAGGYTYEQYF
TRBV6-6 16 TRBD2 CASSRLAGGSYNEQFF
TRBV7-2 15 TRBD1 CASRKGGRSGNTIYF
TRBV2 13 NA CASSEQSDYEQYF
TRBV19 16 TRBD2 CASTSRASGGYNEQFF
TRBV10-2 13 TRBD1 CASRRQGDQPQHF
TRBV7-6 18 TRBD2 CASSLAGTSGRAGNEQFF
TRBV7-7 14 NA CASSLGTGYNEQFF
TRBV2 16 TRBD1 CASSELGQGNTGELFF
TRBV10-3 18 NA CAISDRGRGISGANVLTF
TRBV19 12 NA CASRGLATEAFF
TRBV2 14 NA CASREGQSSYEQYF
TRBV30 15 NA CAWSVGAGKNYGYTF
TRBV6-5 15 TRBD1 CASSYGTGTGNTIYF
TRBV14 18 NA CASSQDPTANTLTGELFF
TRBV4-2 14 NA CASSQGVTNYGYTF
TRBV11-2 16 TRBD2 CASSLSPTSGSDTQYF
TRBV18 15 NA CASSPYQGSNTEAFF
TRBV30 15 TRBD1 CAWSAGQGANQPQHF
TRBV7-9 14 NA CASSLSDTSYEQYF
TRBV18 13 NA CASSPSRDNEQFF
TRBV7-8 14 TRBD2 CASSLGTSGSEQYF
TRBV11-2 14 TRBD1 CASSKGAEYYGYTF
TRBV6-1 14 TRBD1 CASRGQGDDEKLFF
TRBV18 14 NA CASSPTDSKNIQYF
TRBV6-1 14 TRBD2 CATKLAGGAGELFF
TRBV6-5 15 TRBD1 CASSTGTGGFSPLHF
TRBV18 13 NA CASSPTGGSEQFF
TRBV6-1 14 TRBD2 CASRTSGAQETQYF
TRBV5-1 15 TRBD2 CASSDPGLAGETQYF
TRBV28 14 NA CASSPGGRDYEQYF
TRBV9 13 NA CASSVDQTYEQYF
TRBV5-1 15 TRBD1 CASSRGQETFNEQFF
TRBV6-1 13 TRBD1 CASSEGGGKTQYF
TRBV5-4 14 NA CASSLAQGSTEAFF
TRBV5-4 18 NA CASSLGRESGLMNTEAFF